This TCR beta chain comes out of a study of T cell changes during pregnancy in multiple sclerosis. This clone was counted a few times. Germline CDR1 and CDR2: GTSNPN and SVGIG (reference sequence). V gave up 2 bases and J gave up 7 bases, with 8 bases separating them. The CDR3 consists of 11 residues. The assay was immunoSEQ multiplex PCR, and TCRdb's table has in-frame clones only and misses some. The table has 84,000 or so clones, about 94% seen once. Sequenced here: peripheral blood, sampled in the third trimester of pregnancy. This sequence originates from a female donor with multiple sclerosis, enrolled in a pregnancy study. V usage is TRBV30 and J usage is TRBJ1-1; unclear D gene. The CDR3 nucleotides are TGTGCCTGGAGTCAGAGGGATGAAGCTTTCTTT. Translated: CAWSQRDEAFF.